The 8 T cell receptor beta chains presented below share a single source sample, sequenced in a study of blood T cell repertoires in COVID-19. Repertoires were generated with immunoSEQ multiplex PCR, while TCRdb's copy carries only in-frame clones and drops some. The sample shows around 110,000 clones, around 78% of them seen only once. Material for sequencing was peripheral blood. Source of these receptors: a young man with acute or convalescent COVID-19.

The rearrangement joins TRBV3-1 (or the pseudogene TRBV3-2) to TRBJ1-6; D unresolved. The V end was cut by 1 base, the J end by 13 bases, with 11 bases between. The CDR3 has 13 amino acids. Germline V gives CDR1 LGHDT, CDR2 YNNKEL (reference sequence). In DNA, the CDR3 is TGTGCCAGCAGCCAAGGACTCCGCGGGCCCCTCCACTTT. As protein: CASSQGLRGPLHF.

The genes are TRBV27 and TRBJ2-7; possible D gene TRBD1, 5 bases. Deletions cut 3 bases from V and 6 bases from J, with 9 bases between. The germline V gene encodes CDR1 MNHEY and CDR2 SMNVEV (reference sequence). CDR3 length equals 12 residues. CDR3 residues: CASSFPGSEQYF. The CDR3 DNA is TGTGCCAGCAGTTTCCCAGGGTCCGAGCAGTACTTC.

V gene TRBV20-1 combines with J gene TRBJ2-6; no firm D call. The germline V gene has CDR1 DFQATT and CDR2 SNEGSKA (reference sequence). Trimming stripped 3 bases from V and 2 bases from J, with 8 bases between. CDR3 length: 14 amino acids. The DNA of the CDR3 is TGCAGTGCTAGTAAGCTAACTGGGGCCAACGTCCTGACTTTC. Protein: CSASKLTGANVLTF.

The J gene is TRBJ1-5, the V gene TRBV6-5; 9 bases agree with TRBD1. The CDR3 length is 15 residues. The J segment lost 0 bases and the V segment lost 6 bases, leaving 3 bases of the junction unmatched. Germline-derived CDR1 and CDR2 are MNHEY and SVGAGI. This chain's CDR3 is CASSQTGGSNQPQHF. CDR3 bases: TGTGCCAGCAGCCAGACAGGGGGTAGCAATCAGCCCCAGCATTTT.

This chain connects TRBV3-1 (or the pseudogene TRBV3-2) to TRBJ1-2, with D perhaps TRBD1 (5 bases). This CDR3 has 14 residues. Germline CDR1 and CDR2: LGHDT and YNNKEL (reference sequence). V was clipped by 0 bases and J by 2 bases, with 7 bases between them. CDR3 sequence reads: CASSQDRANYGYTF. In DNA, the CDR3 is TGTGCCAGCAGCCAAGACAGGGCCAACTATGGCTACACCTTC.

The V gene is TRBV5-1, the J gene TRBJ1-3; D remains ambiguous. There are 15 residues in the CDR3. CDR1 and CDR2 from the germline V gene are SGHRS and YFSETQ. The V end was cut by 2 bases, the J end by 0 bases, with 9 bases between. DNA for the CDR3: TGCGCCAGCAGCTTTGACGGAGACTCTGGAAACACCATATATTTT. It specifies CASSFDGDSGNTIYF.

The genes are TRBV7-9 and TRBJ2-1; no firm D call. V was shortened by 1 base and J by 7 bases, with 5 bases between the two germline ends. The CDR3 extends over 12 amino acids. Germline CDR1 and CDR2: SEHNR and FQNEAQ (reference sequence). CDR3 sequence: CASSLDLNEQFF. The CDR3 DNA sequence: TGTGCCAGCAGCTTAGATTTAAATGAGCAGTTCTTC.

The V gene is TRBV2, the J gene TRBJ1-4; 9 bases are a match to TRBD1. This CDR3 spans 13 amino acids. The J segment lost 8 bases and the V segment lost 8 bases, leaving 6 bases of the junction unmatched. Germline CDR1 and CDR2: SNHLY and FYNNEI. The CDR3 loop is CASADRGGEKLFF. The CDR3 bases are TGTGCCAGCGCAGACAGGGGGGGCGAAAAACTGTTTTTT.